This TCR beta chain stems from a study of pediatric ulcerative colitis. Trimming left V 0 bases short and J 0 bases short, with 14 bases between. The germline V gene encodes CDR1 SGHVS and CDR2 FNYEAQ. The CDR3 length is 17 residues. Clones were sequenced by immunoSEQ multiplex PCR, and TCRdb holds only the in-frame ones, with some missing. This repertoire shows more than 50,000 clones, 75% to 90% found once; its top ten account for about 1.5%. The sequence derives from a boy aged 10-17 years who was a control in a study of pediatric ulcerative colitis. The source material was blood. The V call is TRBV7-6, the J call TRBJ1-1; D remains unclear. In DNA, the CDR3 is TGTGCCAGCAGCTTAGCGCGCGGCAGTTTCATGAACACTGAAGCTTTCTTT. It yields the protein CASSLARGSFMNTEAFF.